A single sample is the source of the 7 T cell receptor beta chains below, sequenced in a study of cytomegalovirus exposure and HLA in healthy donors. The PCR contained 60 Vbeta and 13 Jbeta primers. Sequenced by immunoSEQ multiplex PCR; TCRdb stores in-frame clones only, minus some. The sample comprises 99,000 or so clones, approximately 82% of which are singletons, and around 8.4% rests with the top ten. The sample consisted of PBMCs. The receptors derive from a man aged 35 to 55 in good health and CMV-seropositive.

The chain employs TRBV10-3 and TRBJ2-2, with TRBD1 matching 8 bases. The trim removed 5 bases at V and 6 bases at J, leaving 8 bases unmatched. Germline CDR1 reads ENHRY; CDR2 reads SYGVKD. The length of the CDR3 is 15 residues. The CDR3, as DNA: TGTGCCATCAGTCCGACAGGGGCCAAGGCCGGGGAGCTGTTTTTT. Its translation is CAISPTGAKAGELFF.

The sample holds one count of this clone. The rearrangement joins TRBV7-3 to TRBJ2-2; 9 bases agree with TRBD1. The ends lost 2 bases at V and 3 bases at J; junction bases unmatched: 4. Germline V gene sequence: CDR1 SGHTA, CDR2 FQGTGA. This CDR3 comprises 16 residues. CDR3 in amino acids: CASSLSGQGHTGELFF. CDR3 DNA: TGTGCCAGCAGCTTATCGGGACAGGGCCACACCGGGGAGCTGTTTTTT.

The V and J genes are TRBV6-5 and TRBJ2-5, with D maybe TRBD1 (5 bases). Trimming stripped 2 bases from V and 1 base from J, with 14 bases between. The CDR3 is 16 amino acids. The germline gives CDR1 MNHEY, CDR2 SVGAGI. The CDR3 sequence: CASSYTMFGAQETQYF. The DNA for the CDR3 is TGTGCCAGCAGTTACACGATGTTTGGGGCCCAAGAGACCCAGTACTTC.

The chain recombines TRBV18 with TRBJ1-2; 9 nucleotides agree with TRBD1. Germline CDR1 KGHSH, CDR2 LQKENI. This CDR3 contains 17 residues. Losses at the gene ends were 1 base for V and 2 bases for J; bases not matched to a gene: 8. The CDR3 protein is CASSPLTGTGTNYGYTF. The CDR3 bases are TGTGCCAGCTCACCACTGACCGGGACAGGGACCAACTATGGCTACACCTTC.

The V gene is TRBV19, the J gene TRBJ1-5; the match to TRBD1 covers 8 bases. This CDR3 spans 14 amino acids. V was clipped by 11 bases and J by 2 bases; unmatched bases: 8. Germline V lookup: CDR1 LNHDA, CDR2 SQIVND (reference sequence). CDR3 DNA sequence: TGTGCCTCTAACCCGGGACAGGGCAATCAGCCCCAGCATTTT. Translation gives CASNPGQGNQPQHF. The whole variable domain, filled in from reference TRBV19 and TRBJ1-5, reads DGGITQSPKYLFRKEGQNVTLSCEQNLNHDAMYWYRQDPGQGLRLIYYSQIVNDFQKGDIAEGYSVSREKKESFPLTVTSAQKNPTAFYLCASNPGQGNQPQHFGDGTRLSIL.

As regards this clone: Relative to the germline gene, one junction end is altered; a read error may explain this. The chain recombines TRBV7-7 with TRBJ2-3; D gene uncertain. CDR3 length: 14 residues. Germline V gives CDR1 SSHAT, CDR2 FNYEAQ (reference sequence). The CDR3 here is CASSLAGYTDTQYF. CDR3 nucleotide sequence: TGTGCTAGCAGCTTAGCCGGGTACACAGATACGCAGTATTTT.

The chain recombines TRBV7-2 with TRBJ1-2; no firm D call. CDR3 size: 12 residues. CDR1 and CDR2 (germline): SGHTA, FQGNSA. V was cut by 1 base and J by 6 bases, with 6 bases left in between. CDR3 region: CASSLVVNGYTF. The CDR3 bases are TGTGCCAGCAGCTTAGTTGTAAATGGCTACACCTTC.